This T cell receptor beta chain was recorded in a study of CD8 T cells in ankylosing spondylitis. Study conclusions and caveats: Disease-linked clones reportedly showed significant enrichment in matched ankylosing spondylitis synovial fluid. A TCR beta motif made of fewer than ten highly homologous variants seemed typical of ankylosing spondylitis blood.

TCRdb analysed the 5' RACE reads with MiXCR anew, one entry per CDR3 protein. The sample lists about 130,000 distinct CDR3 sequences; roughly 11% were seen once. This clonotype showed up many times. As yet, its antigen is unknown. Input material: blood, either unsorted or a sorted T cell fraction (not recorded which). The origin of this receptor is a female donor with ankylosing spondylitis or in good health (not recorded which).

This chain's CDR3 is CAWSAGTGMIGYTF. The CDR3 bases are TGTGCCTGGAGTGCCGGGACAGGAATGATTGGCTACACCTTC. V gene TRBV30 combines with J gene TRBJ1-2; 8 positions agree with TRBD1. The CDR3 is 14 residues long. Germline values: CDR1 GTSNPN, CDR2 SVGIG (reference sequence). V was pared by 1 base and J by 7 bases, with 8 bases of the junction left unmatched.